These 9 T cell receptor beta chains were all obtained from the same sample, sequenced in a study of control samples from healthy donors and cancer patients. The table came from immunoSEQ multiplex PCR; TCRdb's copy has only in-frame clones and leaves some out. The sample yields some 17,000 clones, approximately 91% seen once. The material sequenced was PBMCs. The source of these receptors is a man in his sixties with head and neck cancer.

On this clone itself: At one of its ends the junction is not consistent with the germline gene, which may arise from a read error. This specimen includes other DNA sequences encoding the same CDR3. This rearrangement joins TRBV4-1 to TRBJ2-1, with 10 bases that match TRBD2. The CDR3 extends over 17 amino acids. Germline CDR1 reads MGHRA; CDR2 reads YSYEKL. The CDR3 sequence is CASSQGARTSGYNEQFF. The CDR3 bases are TGCGCCAGCAGCCAAGGGGCAAGGACTAGCGGCTACAATGAACAGTTCTTC.

The CDR3 DNA reads as TGTGCCAGCAGCGTAGGGGCGGATACGCAGTATTTT. It translates to CASSVGADTQYF. The chain links TRBV9 to TRBJ2-3, with no clear D. The CDR3 sequence is 12 residues long. Trimming shortened V by 0 bases and J by 6 bases, and 5 bases separated the two germline ends. From germline, CDR1 is SGDLS and CDR2 YYNGEE.

This sequence joins TRBV6-1 and TRBJ1-5; possibly TRBD1 for D (6 bases). The CDR3 is 18 residues long. Germline V gene sequence: CDR1 MNHNS, CDR2 SASEGT. V was cut by 4 bases and J by 0 bases, with 19 bases left in between. The CDR3: CASSGGGAGVLSNQPQHF. The CDR3, as DNA: TGTGCCAGCAGTGGGGGCGGGGCAGGGGTCCTTAGCAATCAGCCCCAGCATTTT.

The chain is built from TRBV7-2 and TRBJ1-1; the D gene is possibly TRBD1 (6 bases). V lost 0 bases, J lost 4 bases, and 15 bases lay in between. Germline loops: CDR1 SGHTA, CDR2 FQGNSA. This CDR3 spans 16 amino acids. The chain's CDR3 is CASSLARDMGGTEAFF. Here the CDR3 DNA reads TGTGCCAGCAGCTTAGCCCGGGACATGGGCGGCACTGAAGCTTTCTTT.

The chain carries TRBV7-3 and TRBJ2-7, with D possibly TRBD2 on 5 matching bases. Germline V CDR1 and CDR2: SGHTA, FQGTGA. The CDR3 has 14 residues. Trimming removed 1 base from V and 2 bases from J, with 9 bases in between. In nucleotides, the CDR3 is TGTGCCAGCAGCTTAAACGGAGGTCCCTACGAGCAGTACTTC. Its translation is CASSLNGGPYEQYF.

The rearrangement links TRBV29-1 to TRBJ1-2, with D hard to call. V lost 3 bases and J 4 bases, leaving 12 bases between the germline ends. The germline V gene encodes CDR1 SQVTM and CDR2 ANQGSEA. The CDR3 consists of 13 residues. DNA for the CDR3: TGCAGCGTTGAGATGCGGACCAGCTATGGCTACACCTTC. Residues: CSVEMRTSYGYTF.

The rearrangement links TRBV29-1 to TRBJ2-5; D unclear. The CDR3 loop spans 14 amino acids. V was cut by 5 bases and J by 0 bases, with 13 bases left in between. CDR1 and CDR2 (germline): SQVTM, ANQGSEA. The CDR3 region is CSVRRPQYQETQYF. Written as DNA, the CDR3 is TGCAGCGTTCGTCGACCGCAGTACCAAGAGACCCAGTACTTC.

The chain carries TRBV5-1 and TRBJ1-1; D is perhaps TRBD1 (6 bases). The CDR3 spans 17 residues. Deletions cut 0 bases from V and 4 bases from J, with 19 bases between. From germline, CDR1 is SGHRS and CDR2 YFSETQ. The CDR3 region has the DNA TGCGCCAGCAGCTTGGCTTCGGGTTCAGGGGCCTCCACTGAAGCTTTCTTT. Residues: CASSLASGSGASTEAFF.

The rearrangement joins TRBV6-1 to TRBJ1-3, with D perhaps TRBD1 (6 bases). Trimming took off 3 bases at V and 2 bases at J, with 11 bases between the two ends. The CDR3 is made up of 15 amino acids. Germline V lookup: CDR1 MNHNS, CDR2 SASEGT. The CDR3 DNA reads as TGTGCCAGCAGTGAGCTGCCAGGGGCTGGAAACACCATATATTTT. It codes for CASSELPGAGNTIYF.